The 3 T cell receptor beta chains reported below all come from one sample, sequenced in a study of T cells in Graves' hyperthyroidism and ophthalmopathy (dated by TCRdb to about 2019). Libraries were made using multiplex PCR. The sample was run on an Illumina HiSeq 2000. Amplification of TCR beta CDR3 regions was carried out from RNA transcripts. The TCR CDR3 was subjected to a first round of RT-PCR using the HTBI primer set and the Qiagen OneStep RT-PCR kit. The raw public reads went through TCRdb reprocessing: fastp at Q25, MiXCR clone calling, in-frame beta chains kept. Every distinct CDR3 protein forms one entry, paired with its most common genes and DNA. The sample table lists about 290,000 distinct CDR3 sequences, around 16% of them with a count of one. The ten most abundant clones make up approximately 31% of the sample. Sequencing used blood. Source of these receptors: a man aged 25-45 years with Graves' hyperthyroidism.

This clonotype was counted a few times. The rearrangement joins TRBV5-6 to TRBJ1-2; 7 bases are a match to TRBD1. The CDR3 runs to 14 residues. J gave up 4 bases and V 1 base, and 4 bases lay outside the gene matches. Germline values: CDR1 SGHDT, CDR2 YYEEEE. CDR3 sequence: CASSLRDSIYGYTF. The CDR3 DNA sequence: TGTGCCAGCAGCTTGCGGGACAGCATCTATGGCTACACCTTC.

The table lists this clonotype with a few counts. The chain carries TRBV7-2 and TRBJ2-2; D is unclear. CDR1 and CDR2 (germline): SGHTA, FQGNSA. Trimming shortened V by 2 bases and J by 8 bases, and 12 bases separated the two germline ends. The CDR3 totals 14 residues. The CDR3 DNA is TGTGCCAGCAGCTTACCCAGGTCCTGGGGGGAGCTGTTTTTT. This gives the protein CASSLPRSWGELFF. The full variable domain, rest sourced from reference TRBV7-2 and TRBJ2-2, is GAGVSQSPSNKVTEKGKDVELRCDPISGHTALYWYRQSLGQGLEFLIYFQGNSAPDKSGLPSDRFSAERTGGSVSTLTIQRTQQEDSAVYLCASSLPRSWGELFFGEGSRLTVL.

V usage is TRBV6-1 and J usage is TRBJ2-5; D gene unclear. Trimming left V 4 bases short and J 2 bases short, with 8 bases between. Per the germline V gene, CDR1 is MNHNS and CDR2 is SASEGT. The CDR3 has 13 amino acids. The CDR3: CASSALGQETQYF. DNA for the CDR3: TGTGCCAGCAGTGCTCTAGGGCAAGAGACCCAGTACTTC.